This TCR beta chain was recovered during a study of T-cell reconstitution after alpha-beta-depleted transplantation in children. Preparation of the TCRbeta library used unique molecular identifiers. TCRdb itself ran the PCR reads through MiXCR, one entry per CDR3 protein. This sample has roughly 590,000 distinct CDR3 sequences, with roughly 17% found just once. CDR1 is SGHTA, CDR2 FQGNSA, per germline. With 2 bases removed from V and 5 bases from J, the gap between germline ends came to 15 bases. The CDR3 consists of 16 residues. The genes are TRBV7-2 and TRBJ2-2; D gene ambiguous. The input for sequencing was PBMCs from the stem cell graft donor, taken from the stem cell graft. The TCR comes from a human donor who donated a stem cell graft to a child with acute myeloid leukemia. The CDR3 nucleotides are TGTGCCAGCAGCTTAAGGACGATTCGACGGACCGGGGAGCTGTTTTTT. Translated, it gives CASSLRTIRRTGELFF.